The 9 T cell receptor beta chains below come from one sample, sequenced in a study of T-cell memory formation after mild COVID-19. From the 5' RACE reads, TCRdb called clonotypes with MiXCR, one entry per CDR3 protein. The sample lists 400,000 to 500,000 distinct CDR3 sequences, over 15% occurring once. The sample taken for sequencing was PBMCs or a T cell subset sorted from them (not recorded which). These receptors came from an adult woman who had mild COVID-19 (a few samples of this study predate the infection). Cell type and time point are not known.

This clonotype appeared a few times. The gene calls are TRBV5-1 and TRBJ2-3; 8 bases fit TRBD2. Germline V CDR1 and CDR2: SGHRS, YFSETQ. V shed 0 bases, J shed 4 bases, and the junction held 10 bases outside the gene matches. The CDR3 has 17 amino acids. The CDR3 here is CASSLENWREEPDTQYF. The CDR3 nucleotides are TGCGCCAGCAGCTTGGAGAATTGGCGGGAGGAGCCAGATACGCAGTATTTT.

The chain joins TRBV7-2 to TRBJ2-3, with a tentative D call TRBD2 (6 bases). V gave up 5 bases and J gave up 5 bases, with 8 bases separating them. The V gene's germline CDR1 is SGHTA and CDR2 FQGNSA. The CDR3 runs to 12 residues. The CDR3 DNA sequence: TGTGCCAGCAGCCCGCGGGGAGATACGCAGTATTTT. Its translation is CASSPRGDTQYF.

The chain recombines TRBV7-8 with TRBJ2-2, with 12 positions matching TRBD2. Germline-derived CDR1 and CDR2 are SGHVS and FQNEAQ. V dropped 5 bases and J dropped 1; count of bases not matched to a gene: 14. The CDR3 is made up of 20 amino acids. CDR3 DNA: TGTGCCAGCAGCCCTTTTTGGGGCACTAGCGGGAGGTTGAACACCGGGGAGCTGTTTTTT. Protein: CASSPFWGTSGRLNTGELFF.

This clonotype was observed a handful of times. J is TRBJ2-1 and V is TRBV3-1, with a weak D call TRBD2 (6 bases). The CDR3 runs to 16 residues. Germline lookup yields CDR1 LGHDT and CDR2 YNNKEL (reference sequence). The V end lost 1 base, the J end lost 7 bases, and 17 bases lay between the germline ends. In DNA, the CDR3 is TGTGCCAGCAGCCAAGCACTCGCGGGGACCTCGAATGAGCAGTTCTTC. It translates to CASSQALAGTSNEQFF.

This clonotype showed up just a few times. The chain is built from TRBV2 and TRBJ2-5; 11 positions match TRBD2. CDR3 length: 14 residues. The J segment lost 6 bases and the V segment lost 3 bases, leaving 3 bases of the junction unmatched. Germline CDR1 SNHLY, CDR2 FYNNEI. CDR3: CASSDTSGGKTQYF. Here the CDR3 DNA reads TGTGCCAGCAGTGACACTAGCGGGGGAAAGACCCAGTACTTC. The variable domain in full, with the rest retrieved from reference TRBV2 and TRBJ2-5, is EPEVTQTPSHQVTQMGQEVILRCVPISNHLYFYWYRQILGQKVEFLVSFYNNEISEKSEIFDDQFSVERPDGSNFTLKIRSTKLEDSAMYFCASSDTSGGKTQYFGPGTRLLVL.

The chain recombines TRBV7-6 with TRBJ1-1; D remains ambiguous. Looked up from germline, CDR1 is SGHVS and CDR2 is FNYEAQ. The CDR3 is 16 amino acids. V lost 1 base to trimming and J lost 1 base, with 13 bases between them. The CDR3 sequence is CASSLGHARPNTEAFF. The CDR3 DNA reads as TGTGCCAGCAGCTTAGGGCATGCTCGACCGAACACTGAAGCTTTCTTT.

The chain joins TRBV3-1 to TRBJ2-7, with 10 nucleotides matching TRBD1. This CDR3 has 13 amino acids. CDR1 LGHDT and CDR2 YNNKEL come from the germline V gene (reference sequence). V shed 4 bases, J shed 6 bases, and the junction held 3 bases outside the gene matches. The CDR3 protein is CASSRDRGAEQYF. The CDR3 DNA reads TGTGCCAGCAGCCGGGACAGGGGAGCCGAGCAGTACTTC.

The table lists this clonotype with a few counts. The chain uses TRBV20-1 and TRBJ1-2, with D perhaps TRBD1 (5 bases). This CDR3 is built from 16 residues. The V and J ends lost 1 base and 0 bases respectively, with 15 bases between them. Germline values: CDR1 DFQATT, CDR2 SNEGSKA (reference sequence). As DNA, the CDR3 is TGCAGTGCTAGAGGGGGCAGAACTACGGCTAACTATGGCTACACCTTC. This codes for CSARGGRTTANYGYTF.

The genes are TRBV15 and TRBJ2-2; D possibly matches TRBD1 or TRBD2 (7 bases each). Germline V gene data show CDR1 as LNHNV and CDR2 as YYDKDF (reference sequence). CDR3 size: 17 residues. Trimming pared 0 bases from V and 7 bases from J, leaving 18 bases between. The CDR3 is CATSRDGRGRFVGELFF. The CDR3 DNA reads TGTGCCACCAGCAGAGATGGGAGGGGGCGGTTCGTCGGGGAGCTGTTTTTT.